The rows below give T cell receptor beta chains drawn from one sample of a study of shared clonotypes between healthy human individuals. Sequencing was performed with immunoSEQ multiplex PCR; in TCRdb, only in-frame clones are kept and a portion is missing. The sample lists about 690,000 clones; about 90% were seen once. Source material: memory CD8+ T cells from PBMCs. The receptors were gathered from a young man in good health. Some clones in this sample may be carry-over from other donors' samples. CDR3s include the opening cysteine and the closing phenylalanine or tryptophan. A D gene is named only where the DNA matches it firmly. A clone size is listed for some rows: how often the clone was seen (once, few, many), or a class if it is expanded.

.	TRBV7-9	TRBJ2-1	.	TGTGCCAGCAGCTTAGCGGCAGCGTACAATGAGCAGTTCTTC	CASSLAAAYNEQFF
.	TRBV2	TRBJ1-1	.	TGTGCCAGCAGGGCCCAGGACAAATCCACTGAAGCTTTCTTT	CASRAQDKSTEAFF
.	TRBV27	TRBJ1-2	few	TGTGCCAGCAGTTTAACTCCCGTCTATGGCTACACCTTC	CASSLTPVYGYTF
.	TRBV4-1	TRBJ2-7	.	TGCGCCAGCAGCCAAGATGTAAGGACAGCCCCTTACGAGCAGTACTTC	CASSQDVRTAPYEQYF
.	TRBV9	TRBJ2-7	.	TGTGCCAGCAGCGCGACCAGGGTTCCGAACGAGCAGTACTTC	CASSATRVPNEQYF
.	TRBV4-1	TRBJ2-5	.	TGCGCCAGCAGCCAAGATTGGACACACCAAGAGACCCAGTACTTC	CASSQDWTHQETQYF
.	TRBV12-2	TRBJ2-2	.	TGTGCAAGTCGCTCCGGGGGCGGGGCCGGGGAGCTGTTTTTT	CASRSGGGAGELFF
.	TRBV6-5	TRBJ2-2	.	TGTGCCAGCAGTTACTCGACGGCCGGGGAGCTGTTTTTT	CASSYSTAGELFF
.	TRBV7-9	TRBJ1-1	.	TGTGCCAGCAGCTTATTGGGAGGCGGGAACACTGAAGCTTTCTTT	CASSLLGGGNTEAFF
.	TRBV5-5	TRBJ2-7	.	TGTGCCAGCAGCGCTCATGGCGAATGGTACGAGCAGTACTTC	CASSAHGEWYEQYF
.	TRBV21-1	TRBJ2-6	.	TGTGCCAGCAGCACCCATAGGGACAGGGGGCGACTCGGGGCCAACGTCCTGACTTTC	CASSTHRDRGRLGANVLTF
.	TRBV28	TRBJ1-2	.	TGTGCCAGCAGTTTAGGGCAGGGGTATGGCTACACCTTC	CASSLGQGYGYTF
.	TRBV28	TRBJ2-1	.	TGTGCCAGCAGTTTATTAGGGAGTGAGCAGTTCTTC	CASSLLGSEQFF
.	TRBV28	TRBJ1-1	.	TGTGCCAGCAGACAAGCAATGAACACTGAAGCTTTCTTT	CASRQAMNTEAFF
.	TRBV2	TRBJ2-3	.	TGTGCCAGCAGTGAGAATCCGGGAACTAGCACAGATACGCAGTATTTT	CASSENPGTSTDTQYF
.	TRBV7-8	TRBJ1-4	.	TGTGCCAGCAGCTTAGGGGGTTGGACTAATGAAAAACTGTTTTTT	CASSLGGWTNEKLFF
TRBD2	TRBV27	TRBJ2-5	.	TGTGCCAGCAGTTCCCCGCCCCCACTAGCGGGAGAAGGGGAGACCCAGTACTTC	CASSSPPPLAGEGETQYF
.	TRBV9	TRBJ2-3	.	TGTGCCAGCAGCGTCGTGGGGGCAGATGCCTTTGGAACAGATACGCAGTATTTT	CASSVVGADAFGTDTQYF
.	TRBV11-2	TRBJ2-1	.	TGTGCCAGCAGCTTAGGCCCTCGGTATGAGCAGTTCTTC	CASSLGPRYEQFF
.	TRBV6-1	TRBJ2-1	.	TGTGCCAGCAGTGTAACAATCTCCTACAATGAGCAGTTCTTC	CASSVTISYNEQFF
TRBD2	TRBV11-2	TRBJ2-7	.	TGTGCCAGCAGTTGGCTAGCGGGACCACTCTACGAGCAGTACTTC	CASSWLAGPLYEQYF
.	TRBV27	TRBJ2-7	once	TGTGCCAGCAGTTTGGGCTCCGCCTACGAGCAGTACTTC	CASSLGSAYEQYF